The table lists the clone carrying this T cell receptor beta chain with a count of one. This sample is part of a study of shared clonotypes between healthy human individuals. V was trimmed by 1 base and J by 3 bases, leaving 13 bases between them. The germline V gene encodes CDR1 SGHTA and CDR2 FQGNSA. This CDR3 has 15 amino acids. CD8 cells regarded as naive lacked CD45RO, were positively chosen for CCR7, and omitted terminally differentiated effector memory CD45RA+ cells. The data were produced by immunoSEQ multiplex PCR, yet TCRdb's version contains in-frame clones alone and is incomplete. The sample includes about 680,000 clones, 92% of them seen just once.

The source material was naive CD8+ T cells sorted from blood. J is TRBJ2-7 and V is TRBV7-2; D unclear. The clonotype originates from a man younger than 40 in good health. This CDR3 reads CASSLEIWGNYEQYF. CDR3 nucleotides: TGTGCCAGCAGCTTAGAAATCTGGGGAAACTACGAGCAGTACTTC.